This TCR beta chain was identified during a study of CD4+ T cells in melanoma. The study, taken as a whole, reports: Reportedly, melanoma neoantigen-specific CD4+ T cells showed varied differentiation states. CD8+ T cell, macrophage and B cell function reportedly correlated with neoantigen-specific CD4+ T cells.

TCRdb keeps only in-frame clones here, not all; method: immunoSEQ multiplex PCR. The sample has 120,000 to 150,000 clones, about nine tenths seen once. With regard to this clone: Its target is not known.

This CDR3 contains 14 residues. V dropped 3 bases and J dropped 4 bases, with 12 bases sitting between them. Germline V lookup: CDR1 MNHNS, CDR2 SASEGT. This receptor was taken from a human donor with melanoma. The chain has TRBV6-1 and TRBJ1-2; weak D call: TRBD1 (5 bases). The CDR3 sequence is CASSEGPQSYGYTF. CDR3 coding DNA: TGTGCCAGCAGTGAGGGACCGCAAAGCTATGGCTACACCTTC.